This passage covers 17 T cell receptor beta chains from one sample sequenced in a study of blood T cells in healthy people across ages. It was with a sample-barcoded 5' primer and a J-beta primer mix that a second PCR of about 6 to 12 cycles was run. MiXCR was run by TCRdb on the 5' RACE reads, yielding one entry per CDR3 protein. The table records some 1,000,000 distinct CDR3 sequences, around 25% of them present only once. The same sample was also used in a study of T cells of mothers and their children.

Sequencing was carried out using blood. The receptor source for this set is a girl aged 2 to 10 in good health.

This clonotype was seen only a few times. V is TRBV7-3 and J is TRBJ2-5; 7 nucleotides line up with TRBD2. Per germline, CDR1 SGHTA and CDR2 FQGTGA. CDR3 length: 16 amino acids. With V trimmed by 3 bases and J by 5 bases, 12 bases remained unmatched. In nucleotides, the CDR3 is TGTGCCAGCAGCTTTCGTGGGAGGGCCCTCGGGGAGACCCAGTACTTC. Residues: CASSFRGRALGETQYF.

The chain combines TRBV7-2 with TRBJ2-1; weak D call: TRBD2 (7 bases). Trimming pared 1 base from V and 2 bases from J, leaving 12 bases between. The germline CDR1 and CDR2 sequences are SGHTA and FQGNSA. This CDR3 is built from 16 residues. This chain's CDR3 is CASSLGDGGPYNEQFF. The DNA for the CDR3 is TGTGCCAGCAGCTTAGGGGACGGGGGGCCCTACAATGAGCAGTTCTTC.

This clonotype has a handful of counts. Here the CDR3 reads CATSRGPRPGELFF. DNA for the CDR3: TGTGCCACCAGCAGAGGTCCTCGGCCCGGGGAGCTGTTTTTT. The chain couples TRBV15 to TRBJ2-2; no definite D call. V lost 1 base, J lost 6 bases, and 9 bases lay in between. Germline V gene sequence: CDR1 LNHNV, CDR2 YYDKDF (reference sequence). The CDR3 consists of 14 residues.

This clonotype was counted only a few times. V gene TRBV20-1 combines with J gene TRBJ2-3, with D unclear. Germline CDR1 DFQATT, CDR2 SNEGSKA (reference sequence). The CDR3 length is 13 residues. Trimming left V 5 bases short and J 2 bases short, with 11 bases between. The CDR3 DNA reads as TGCAGTGCTGCCCCTACTCTCACAGATACGCAGTATTTT. This sequence encodes CSAAPTLTDTQYF.

This clonotype was seen ten or more times. The chain's CDR3 is CASSLPPYEQYF. DNA for the CDR3: TGTGCCAGCAGCTTACCACCGTACGAGCAGTACTTC. The chain recombines TRBV7-9 with TRBJ2-7; D is unclear. Germline CDR1 SEHNR, CDR2 FQNEAQ (reference sequence). The CDR3 sequence is 12 residues long. V was trimmed by 2 bases and J by 4 bases, leaving 6 bases between them.

This clonotype showed up just a few times. This chain links TRBV7-2 with TRBJ2-5; maybe TRBD2 (7 bases). This CDR3 contains 16 residues. Germline V gives CDR1 SGHTA, CDR2 FQGNSA. V dropped 1 base and J dropped 4 bases, with 16 bases sitting between them. CDR3 DNA sequence: TGTGCCAGCAGCTTAGGTGGGAGGGGGAGCAGAGAGACCCAGTACTTC. Translation gives CASSLGGRGSRETQYF.

The V and J genes are TRBV19 and TRBJ1-1, with TRBD1 identical over 9 bases. V was pared by 6 bases and J by 8 bases, with 10 bases of the junction left unmatched. Germline CDR1 reads LNHDA; CDR2 reads SQIVND (reference sequence). This CDR3 comprises 14 residues. The CDR3 bases are TGTGCCAGTAGGCCCTTACAGGGGGCTCGAGAAGCTTTCTTT. This translates into CASRPLQGAREAFF.

The table lists this clonotype with a few counts. The chain has TRBV6-2 or TRBV6-3 and TRBJ2-4, with TRBD1 matching 9 bases. Germline CDR1 MNHEY, CDR2 SVGEGT. This CDR3 comprises 18 residues. The J segment lost 0 bases and the V segment lost 3 bases, leaving 9 bases of the junction unmatched. For the CDR3, the DNA is TGTGCCAGCAGTTATGGATGGGGGACAGGGCTAGCCAAAAACATTCAGTACTTC. It encodes CASSYGWGTGLAKNIQYF.

There are a few counts of this clonotype. The chain joins TRBV6-5 to TRBJ1-2; a possible D gene is TRBD1 (5 bases). The CDR3 spans 13 residues. The V end was cut by 5 bases, the J end by 8 bases, with 15 bases between. Germline values: CDR1 MNHEY, CDR2 SVGAGI. The CDR3 region is CASSRALGGGYTF. CDR3 coding DNA: TGTGCCAGCAGTAGGGCCCTGGGGGGAGGCTACACCTTC.

J is TRBJ2-2 and V is TRBV29-1, with D unclear. The V end lost 5 bases, the J end lost 4 bases, and 8 bases lay between the germline ends. Germline V gene lookup returns CDR1 SQVTM and CDR2 ANQGSEA. The CDR3 totals 12 residues. The chain's CDR3 is CSVSGITGELFF. Written as DNA, the CDR3 is TGCAGCGTTTCTGGTATCACCGGGGAGCTGTTTTTT.

The CDR3 protein is CASSRTSGYNEQFF. The CDR3, as DNA: TGTGCCAGCAGTCGGACTAGCGGCTACAATGAGCAGTTCTTC. The V and J genes are TRBV25-1 and TRBJ2-1, with 10 bases lining up with TRBD2. Trimming removed 5 bases from V and 3 bases from J; junction bases left unmatched: 1. Germline-derived CDR1 and CDR2 are MGHDK and SYGVNS. CDR3 size: 14 residues.

The V and J genes are TRBV5-6 and TRBJ2-5; D uncertain. In germline, CDR1 is SGHDT, CDR2 YYEEEE. This CDR3 has 15 residues. The V and J ends lost 0 bases and 5 bases respectively, with 14 bases between them. This chain's CDR3 is CASSLGDPRRETQYF. The CDR3 DNA is TGTGCCAGCAGCTTGGGCGACCCGAGGCGGGAGACCCAGTACTTC.

The genes are TRBV5-1 and TRBJ2-2; D unresolved. Germline CDR1 is SGHRS and CDR2 is YFSETQ. The CDR3 is 15 amino acids. Trimming left V 1 base short and J 2 bases short, with 9 bases between. CDR3 nucleotide sequence: TGCGCCAGCAGCTTGTTCCCATCTAACACCGGGGAGCTGTTTTTT. It encodes CASSLFPSNTGELFF.

V gene TRBV27 combines with J gene TRBJ2-2, with D maybe TRBD2 (5 bases). The CDR3 spans 14 residues. Trimming left V 4 bases short and J 3 bases short, with 9 bases between. Germline loops: CDR1 MNHEY, CDR2 SMNVEV (reference sequence). CDR3 sequence reads: CASSSGLDTGELFF. For the CDR3, the DNA is TGTGCCAGCAGTTCAGGACTCGACACCGGGGAGCTGTTTTTT.

The chain combines TRBV10-3 with TRBJ2-5; a possible D gene is TRBD1 (6 bases). The DNA end lines up better with TRBJ2-7; the J call may be wrong. The germline CDR1 and CDR2 sequences are ENHRY and SYGVKD. This CDR3 spans 14 amino acids. CDR3 coding DNA: TGTGCCATCAGTGAGGCCACAGGGATCTACGAGCAGTACTTC. As protein: CAISEATGIYEQYF.

The gene calls are TRBV7-2 and TRBJ2-5; 14 nucleotides line up with TRBD2. The J call may be wrong; the DNA end is better matched by TRBJ2-7. The CDR3 length is 18 residues. The V gene's germline CDR1 is SGHTA and CDR2 FQGNSA. The CDR3 nucleotides read TGTGCCAGCAGTCATCCCGGACTAGCGGGAGGAAGCTCCTACGAGCAGTACTTC. Protein product: CASSHPGLAGGSSYEQYF.

In its sample, this clonotype was seen a few times. V and J are TRBV7-9 and TRBJ2-5; a weak D match, TRBD1 (5 bases). Trimming cost V 5 bases and J 7 bases, with 20 bases left between them. The CDR3 is made up of 15 amino acids. Germline V lookup: CDR1 SEHNR, CDR2 FQNEAQ (reference sequence). The CDR3 loop is CASSRSFDSLGTQYF. CDR3 DNA sequence: TGTGCCAGCAGCCGCTCCTTTGACAGTCTCGGGACCCAGTACTTC.